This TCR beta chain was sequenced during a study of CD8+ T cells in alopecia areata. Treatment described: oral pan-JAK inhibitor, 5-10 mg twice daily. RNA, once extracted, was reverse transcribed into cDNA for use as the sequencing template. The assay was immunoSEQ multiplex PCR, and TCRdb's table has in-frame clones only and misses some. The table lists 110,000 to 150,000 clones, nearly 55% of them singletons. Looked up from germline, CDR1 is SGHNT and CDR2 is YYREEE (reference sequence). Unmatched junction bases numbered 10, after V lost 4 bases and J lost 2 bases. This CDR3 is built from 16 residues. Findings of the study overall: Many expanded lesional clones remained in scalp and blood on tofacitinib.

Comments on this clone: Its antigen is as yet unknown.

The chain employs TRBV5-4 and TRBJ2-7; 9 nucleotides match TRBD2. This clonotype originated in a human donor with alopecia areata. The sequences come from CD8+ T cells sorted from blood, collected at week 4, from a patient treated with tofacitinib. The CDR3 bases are TGTGCCAGCAGCCGCGGGGGGGCTAGTATCCCCTACGAGCAGTACTTC. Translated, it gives CASSRGGASIPYEQYF.